Below, 15 T cell receptor beta chains from the same sample are listed, as sequenced in a study of T cell repertoires in ileal Crohn's disease. Some clones are missing from TCRdb's copy, which holds only in-frame ones; the method was immunoSEQ multiplex PCR. The sample contains 4,500 to 5,500 clones, roughly 74% of which appear only once. The sample consisted of ileal tissue. The receptors shown here come from an adult with Crohn's disease.

This clone ranks as medium-sized (0.01 to 0.1%). This chain connects TRBV7-2 to TRBJ2-1; 9 nucleotides match TRBD1. The trim removed 2 bases at V and 5 bases at J, leaving 7 bases unmatched. The CDR3 is 16 residues long. CDR1 and CDR2 from the germline V gene are SGHTA and FQGNSA. The CDR3 reads CASSLTGGAADNEQFF. In DNA, the CDR3 is TGTGCCAGCAGCTTAACAGGGGGCGCCGCCGACAATGAGCAGTTCTTC.

V is TRBV7-6 and J is TRBJ2-3; D is perhaps TRBD2 (6 bases). CDR3 size: 14 residues. Germline loops: CDR1 SGHVS, CDR2 FNYEAQ. Trimming cost V 6 bases and J 1 base, with 11 bases left between them. CDR3 in amino acids: CASSQGTGTDTQYF. The CDR3 nucleotides read TGTGCCAGCAGTCAAGGGACTGGCACAGATACGCAGTATTTT.

The chain combines TRBV20-1 with TRBJ2-5; D not resolved. The CDR3 is made up of 11 amino acids. Trimming removed 5 bases from V and 7 bases from J, with 11 bases in between. CDR1 is DFQATT and CDR2 is SNEGSKA in the germline V gene (reference sequence). CDR3: CSAPNTGTQYF. The CDR3 DNA sequence: TGCAGTGCTCCGAACACGGGGACCCAGTACTTC.

In its sample, this clone was seen once. V is TRBV28 and J is TRBJ1-3, with D tentatively TRBD1 (6 bases). V lost 5 bases to trimming and J lost 0 bases, with 14 bases between them. The CDR3 is made up of 16 amino acids. The germline gives CDR1 MDHEN, CDR2 SYDVKM. The DNA for the CDR3 is TGTGCCAGCAGTCCGGGGGGCCAGAGCTCTGGAAACACCATATATTTT. It encodes CASSPGGQSSGNTIYF.

The chain carries TRBV10-3 and TRBJ2-5, with D possibly matching TRBD2 (7 bases). Germline loops: CDR1 ENHRY, CDR2 SYGVKD. V was clipped by 4 bases and J by 6 bases, with 12 bases between them. CDR3 length: 13 residues. The CDR3 here is CAISVGGQQTQYF. The CDR3 bases are TGTGCCATCAGTGTGGGGGGGCAACAGACCCAGTACTTC.

The chain combines TRBV27 with TRBJ1-2, with 7 bases that match TRBD1. V lost 5 bases to trimming and J lost 8 bases; unmatched junction nucleotides: 11. Germline lookup yields CDR1 MNHEY and CDR2 SMNVEV (reference sequence). The CDR3 contains 14 residues. Here the CDR3 reads CASSTQTGSRGYTF. For the CDR3, the DNA is TGTGCCAGCAGTACACAGACAGGGAGTCGCGGCTACACCTTC.

Comment on this clone: Since a much larger clone is just one base distant, this may be a read error. Other nucleotide sequences from this sample produce the same CDR3. V is TRBV6-5 and J is TRBJ2-7; a weak D match, TRBD1 (5 bases). Looked up from germline, CDR1 is MNHEY and CDR2 is SVGAGI. With 5 bases removed from V and 2 bases from J, the gap between germline ends came to 10 bases. This CDR3 contains 13 residues. CDR3 region: CASSDDSPYEQYF. The CDR3 DNA is TGTGCCAGCAGTGACGACAGCCCCTACGAGCAGTACTTC.

The V gene is TRBV5-1, the J gene TRBJ2-3; D perhaps matches TRBD2 (5 bases). The germline gives CDR1 SGHRS, CDR2 YFSETQ. Deletions cut 7 bases from V and 5 bases from J, with 11 bases between. CDR3 length: 12 residues. Here the CDR3 DNA reads TGCGCCAGCGGCGGGTGGGAAGATACGCAGTATTTT. Translated: CASGGWEDTQYF.

The chain links TRBV7-2 to TRBJ1-1; D is uncertain. V lost 1 base and J lost 1, with 4 bases in between. The CDR3 covers 13 residues. The germline V gene encodes CDR1 SGHTA and CDR2 FQGNSA. The DNA for the CDR3 is TGTGCCAGCAGCTTAGGTCGGAACACTGAAGCTTTCTTT. It is translated as CASSLGRNTEAFF.

The CDR3 sequence: CASSIGEGLEAFF. DNA of the CDR3: TGTGCCAGTAGTATAGGGGAGGGCCTTGAAGCTTTCTTT. The V and J genes are TRBV19 and TRBJ1-1; D unclear. V was pared by 1 base and J by 7 bases, with 10 bases between. Germline loops: CDR1 LNHDA, CDR2 SQIVND (reference sequence). The CDR3 loop spans 13 amino acids. The variable domain in full, with the rest retrieved from reference TRBV19 and TRBJ1-1, is DGGITQSPKYLFRKEGQNVTLSCEQNLNHDAMYWYRQDPGQGLRLIYYSQIVNDFQKGDIAEGYSVSREKKESFPLTVTSAQKNPTAFYLCASSIGEGLEAFFGQGTRLTVV.

The chain joins TRBV5-5 to TRBJ2-7, with a weak D call TRBD1 (5 bases). The V gene lost 3 bases and the J gene lost 0 bases, with 13 bases spanning the gap. CDR1 and CDR2 from the germline V gene are SGHKS and YYEKEE (reference sequence). This CDR3 has 15 amino acids. CDR3 loop: CASSSRLTVSYEQYF. CDR3 DNA sequence: TGTGCCAGCAGCTCAAGATTGACAGTCTCCTACGAGCAGTACTTC.

This clone was counted between two and nine times. The chain carries TRBV27 and TRBJ2-1; 10 nucleotides line up with TRBD1. CDR1 is MNHEY and CDR2 is SMNVEV in the germline V gene (reference sequence). Trimming took 7 bases from V and 5 from J; bases not matched to a gene: 11. The CDR3 covers 16 residues. The DNA for the CDR3 is TGTGCCAGCACCCAACCCGGGACAGGGGCTAACAATGAGCAGTTCTTC. Translating it yields CASTQPGTGANNEQFF.

In this sample, this clone turned up a few times. This rearrangement joins TRBV7-8 to TRBJ1-2; 7 nucleotides match TRBD1. From germline, CDR1 is SGHVS and CDR2 FQNEAQ. The V segment lost 5 bases and the J segment 8 bases; nucleotides outside the gene matches: 2. The CDR3 spans 11 residues. Here the CDR3 reads CASSMDRGYTF. CDR3 in DNA: TGTGCCAGCAGCATGGACAGGGGCTACACCTTC.

The rearrangement uses TRBV6-5 and TRBJ2-7, with 8 bases fitting TRBD2. Per germline, CDR1 MNHEY and CDR2 SVGAGI. The CDR3 contains 14 residues. V dropped 6 bases and J dropped 2; count of bases not matched to a gene: 6. The CDR3 protein is CASRPGLGPYEQYF. The CDR3 DNA follows: TGTGCCAGCAGGCCGGGACTAGGGCCCTACGAGCAGTACTTC.

The chain joins TRBV18 to TRBJ1-1; D is unresolved. The CDR3 spans 12 residues. Germline loops: CDR1 KGHSH, CDR2 LQKENI. V shed 5 bases and J shed 3 bases, with 7 bases lying between them. The CDR3: CASSFGDTEAFF. CDR3 in DNA: TGTGCCAGCTCATTCGGGGACACTGAAGCTTTCTTT.